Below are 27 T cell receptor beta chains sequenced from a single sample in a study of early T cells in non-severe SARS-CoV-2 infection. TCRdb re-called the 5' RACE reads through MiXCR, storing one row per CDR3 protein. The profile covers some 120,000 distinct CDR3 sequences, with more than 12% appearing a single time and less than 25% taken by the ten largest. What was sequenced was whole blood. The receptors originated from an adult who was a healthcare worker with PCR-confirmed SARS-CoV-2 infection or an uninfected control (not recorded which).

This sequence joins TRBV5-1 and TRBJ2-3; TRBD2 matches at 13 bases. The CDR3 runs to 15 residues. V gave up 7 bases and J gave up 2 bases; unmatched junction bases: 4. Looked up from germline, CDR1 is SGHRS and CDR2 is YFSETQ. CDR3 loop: CASGLAGVLTDTQYF. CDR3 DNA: TGCGCCAGCGGACTAGCGGGGGTTCTCACAGATACGCAGTATTTT.

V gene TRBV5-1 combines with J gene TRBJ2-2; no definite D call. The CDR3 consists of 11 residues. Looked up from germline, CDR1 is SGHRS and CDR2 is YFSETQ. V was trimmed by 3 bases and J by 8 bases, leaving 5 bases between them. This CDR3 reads CASSSFGELFF. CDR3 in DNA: TGCGCCAGCAGCTCCTTTGGGGAGCTGTTTTTT.

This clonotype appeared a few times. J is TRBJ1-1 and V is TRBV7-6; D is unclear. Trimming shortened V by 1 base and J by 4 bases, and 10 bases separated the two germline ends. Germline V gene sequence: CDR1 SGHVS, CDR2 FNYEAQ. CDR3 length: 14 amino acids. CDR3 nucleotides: TGTGCCAGCAGCTTAGGGAACTCGGGCACTGAAGCTTTCTTT. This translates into CASSLGNSGTEAFF.

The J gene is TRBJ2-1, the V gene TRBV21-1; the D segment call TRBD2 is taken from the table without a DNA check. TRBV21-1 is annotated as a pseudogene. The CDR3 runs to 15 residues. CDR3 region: CARLLGAAPYNEQFF. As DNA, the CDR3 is TGTGCCAGACTCCTGGGAGCGGCCCCGTACAATGAGCAGTTCTTC.

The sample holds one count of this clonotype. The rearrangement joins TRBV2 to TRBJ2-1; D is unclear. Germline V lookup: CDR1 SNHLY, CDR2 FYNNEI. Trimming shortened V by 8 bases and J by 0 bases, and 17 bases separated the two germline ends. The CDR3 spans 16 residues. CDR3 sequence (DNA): TGTGCCAGCGCCCTACACGCACTAAACTCCTACAATGAGCAGTTCTTC. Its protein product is CASALHALNSYNEQFF.

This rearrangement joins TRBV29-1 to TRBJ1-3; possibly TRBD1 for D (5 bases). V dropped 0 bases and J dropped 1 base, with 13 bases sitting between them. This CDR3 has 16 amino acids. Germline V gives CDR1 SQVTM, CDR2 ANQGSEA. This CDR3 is CSVEDGTPASGNTIYF. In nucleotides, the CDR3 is TGCAGCGTTGAAGACGGGACCCCTGCTTCTGGAAACACCATATATTTT.

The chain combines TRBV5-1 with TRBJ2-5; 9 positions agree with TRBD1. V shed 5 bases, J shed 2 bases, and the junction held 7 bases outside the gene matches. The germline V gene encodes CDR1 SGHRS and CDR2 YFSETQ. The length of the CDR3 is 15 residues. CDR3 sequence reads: CASSNLGTGQETQYF. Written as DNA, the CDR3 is TGCGCCAGCAGTAACCTCGGGACAGGGCAAGAGACCCAGTACTTC.

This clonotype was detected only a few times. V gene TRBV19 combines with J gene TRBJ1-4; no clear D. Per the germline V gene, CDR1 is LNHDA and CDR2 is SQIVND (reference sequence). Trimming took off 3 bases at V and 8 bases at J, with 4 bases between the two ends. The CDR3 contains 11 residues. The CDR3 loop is CASSIGEKLFF. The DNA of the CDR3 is TGTGCCAGTAGTATTGGCGAAAAACTGTTTTTT.

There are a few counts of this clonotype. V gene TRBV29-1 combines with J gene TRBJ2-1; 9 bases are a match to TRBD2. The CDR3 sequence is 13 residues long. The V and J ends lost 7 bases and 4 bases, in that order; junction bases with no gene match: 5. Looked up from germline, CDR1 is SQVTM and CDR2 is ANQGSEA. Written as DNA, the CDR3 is TGCAGCGCCCCGCTAGCGGGGTACAATGAGCAGTTCTTC. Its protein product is CSAPLAGYNEQFF.

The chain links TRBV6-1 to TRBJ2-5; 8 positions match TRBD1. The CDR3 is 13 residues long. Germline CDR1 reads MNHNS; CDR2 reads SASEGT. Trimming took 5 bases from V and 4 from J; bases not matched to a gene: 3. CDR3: CASSQQGGETQYF. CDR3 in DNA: TGTGCCAGCAGTCAACAGGGGGGAGAGACCCAGTACTTC.

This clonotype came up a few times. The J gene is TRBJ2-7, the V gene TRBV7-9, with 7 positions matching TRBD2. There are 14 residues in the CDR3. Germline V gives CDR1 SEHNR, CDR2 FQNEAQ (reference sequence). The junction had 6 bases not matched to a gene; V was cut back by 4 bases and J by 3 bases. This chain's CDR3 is CASSSTGTNYEQYF. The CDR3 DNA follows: TGTGCCAGCAGCTCGACCGGGACTAACTACGAGCAGTACTTC.

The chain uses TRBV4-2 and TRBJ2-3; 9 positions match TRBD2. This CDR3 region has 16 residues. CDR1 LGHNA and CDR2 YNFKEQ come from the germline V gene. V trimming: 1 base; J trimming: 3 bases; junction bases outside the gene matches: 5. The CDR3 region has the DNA TGTGCCAGCAGCCAAGTTGTTAGCGGGGGAACAGATACGCAGTATTTT. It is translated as CASSQVVSGGTDTQYF.

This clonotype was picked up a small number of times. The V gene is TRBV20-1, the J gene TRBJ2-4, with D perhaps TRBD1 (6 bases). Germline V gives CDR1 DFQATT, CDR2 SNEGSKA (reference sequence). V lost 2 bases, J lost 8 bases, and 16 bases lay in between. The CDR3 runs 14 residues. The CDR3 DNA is TGCAGTGCTAGAAACAGAGGGTCAGGGGACATTCAGTACTTC. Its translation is CSARNRGSGDIQYF.

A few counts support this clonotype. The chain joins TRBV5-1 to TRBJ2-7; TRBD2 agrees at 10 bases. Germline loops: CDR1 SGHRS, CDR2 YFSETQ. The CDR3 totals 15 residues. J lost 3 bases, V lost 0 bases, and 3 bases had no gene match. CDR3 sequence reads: CASSLESSGGYEQYF. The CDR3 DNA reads TGCGCCAGCAGCTTGGAATCTAGCGGGGGCTACGAGCAGTACTTC.

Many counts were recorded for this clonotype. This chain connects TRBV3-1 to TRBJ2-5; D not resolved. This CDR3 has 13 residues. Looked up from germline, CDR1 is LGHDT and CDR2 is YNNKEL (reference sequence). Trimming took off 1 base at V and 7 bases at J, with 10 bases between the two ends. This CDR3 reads CASSQAALRTQYF. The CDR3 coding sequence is TGTGCCAGCAGCCAAGCGGCCTTAAGGACCCAGTACTTC.

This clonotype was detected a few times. The CDR3 DNA reads TGTGCCAGCAGCGAGATGACAGGAACGAACACTGAAGCTTTCTTT. This codes for CASSEMTGTNTEAFF. The V gene is TRBV5-6, the J gene TRBJ1-1; D possibly corresponds to TRBD1 (6 bases). The V end was cut by 4 bases, the J end by 1 base, with 14 bases between. Germline lookup yields CDR1 SGHDT and CDR2 YYEEEE. CDR3 size: 15 residues.

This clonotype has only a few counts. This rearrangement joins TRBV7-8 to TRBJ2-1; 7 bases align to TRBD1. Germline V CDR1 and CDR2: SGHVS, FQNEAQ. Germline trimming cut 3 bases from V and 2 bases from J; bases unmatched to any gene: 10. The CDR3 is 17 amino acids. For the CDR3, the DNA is TGTGCCAGCAGCTTCCTCGACAGGGCCCGTCCCTACAATGAGCAGTTCTTC. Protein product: CASSFLDRARPYNEQFF.

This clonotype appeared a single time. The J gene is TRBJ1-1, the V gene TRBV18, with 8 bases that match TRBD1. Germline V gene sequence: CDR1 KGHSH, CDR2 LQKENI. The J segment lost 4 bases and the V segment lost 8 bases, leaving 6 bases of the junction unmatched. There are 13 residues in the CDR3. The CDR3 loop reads CASTDRAGTEAFF. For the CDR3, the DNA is TGTGCCAGCACGGACAGGGCGGGCACTGAAGCTTTCTTT.

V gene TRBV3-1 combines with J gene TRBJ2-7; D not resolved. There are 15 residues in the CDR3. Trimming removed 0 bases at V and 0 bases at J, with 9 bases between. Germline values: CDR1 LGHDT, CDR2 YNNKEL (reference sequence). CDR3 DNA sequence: TGTGCCAGCAGCCAAGAGGGGTCTGACTCCTACGAGCAGTACTTC. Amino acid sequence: CASSQEGSDSYEQYF.

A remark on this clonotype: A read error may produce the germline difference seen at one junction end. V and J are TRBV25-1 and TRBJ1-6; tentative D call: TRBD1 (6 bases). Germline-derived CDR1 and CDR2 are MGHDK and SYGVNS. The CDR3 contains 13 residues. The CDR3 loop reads CVSNGDNASPLHF. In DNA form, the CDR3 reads TGTGTCAGCAACGGGGACAACGCTTCACCCCTCCACTTT.

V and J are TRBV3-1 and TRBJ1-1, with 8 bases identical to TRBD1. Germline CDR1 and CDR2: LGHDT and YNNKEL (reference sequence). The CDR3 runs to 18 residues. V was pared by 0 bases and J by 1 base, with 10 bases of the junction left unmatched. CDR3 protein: CASSQEFSWTGPNTEAFF. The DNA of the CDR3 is TGTGCCAGCAGCCAAGAATTTTCTTGGACAGGGCCGAACACTGAAGCTTTCTTT.

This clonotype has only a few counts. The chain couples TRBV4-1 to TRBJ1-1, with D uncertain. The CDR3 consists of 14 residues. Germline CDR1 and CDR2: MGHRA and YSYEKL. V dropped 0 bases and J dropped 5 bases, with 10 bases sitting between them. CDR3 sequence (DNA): TGCGCCAGCAGCCAAGAAGAAGGGTGGACTGAAGCTTTCTTT. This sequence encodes CASSQEEGWTEAFF.

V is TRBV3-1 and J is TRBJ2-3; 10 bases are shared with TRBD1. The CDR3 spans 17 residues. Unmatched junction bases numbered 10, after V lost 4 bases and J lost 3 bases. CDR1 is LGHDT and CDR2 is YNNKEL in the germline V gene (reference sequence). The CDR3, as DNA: TGTGCCAGCAGCCGACTAGCCGGGACAGGGGTGACAGATACGCAGTATTTT. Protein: CASSRLAGTGVTDTQYF.

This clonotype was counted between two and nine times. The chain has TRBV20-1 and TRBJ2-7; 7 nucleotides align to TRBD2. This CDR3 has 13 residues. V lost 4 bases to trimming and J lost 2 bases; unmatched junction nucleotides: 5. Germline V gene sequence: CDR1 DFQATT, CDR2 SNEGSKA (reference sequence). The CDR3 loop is CSANPSGTYEQYF. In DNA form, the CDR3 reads TGCAGTGCTAATCCTAGCGGAACCTACGAGCAGTACTTC.

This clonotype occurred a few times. CDR3 in amino acids: CASSFELDQPQHF. In nucleotides, the CDR3 is TGTGCCAGCAGCTTCGAATTAGATCAGCCCCAGCATTTT. V gene TRBV3-1 combines with J gene TRBJ1-5; D gene ambiguous. The CDR3 covers 13 residues. V dropped 5 bases and J dropped 5 bases, with 10 bases sitting between them. CDR1 and CDR2 (germline): LGHDT, YNNKEL (reference sequence).

The CDR3 is CASSQVAAGNYGYTF. The CDR3 region has the DNA TGTGCCAGCAGCCAAGTTGCGGCAGGGAATTATGGCTACACCTTC. The rearrangement joins TRBV3-1 to TRBJ1-2; D possibly corresponds to TRBD1 (5 bases). The germline gives CDR1 LGHDT, CDR2 YNNKEL (reference sequence). Trimming shortened V by 1 base and J by 5 bases, and 14 bases separated the two germline ends. There are 15 residues in the CDR3.

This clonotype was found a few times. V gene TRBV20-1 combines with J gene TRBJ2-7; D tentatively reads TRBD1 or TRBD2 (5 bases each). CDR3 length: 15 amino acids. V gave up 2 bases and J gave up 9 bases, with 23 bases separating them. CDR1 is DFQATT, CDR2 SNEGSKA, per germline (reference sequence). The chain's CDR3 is CSARFPSWGPPSQYF. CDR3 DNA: TGCAGTGCTAGATTCCCCAGTTGGGGACCCCCCTCGCAGTACTTC.